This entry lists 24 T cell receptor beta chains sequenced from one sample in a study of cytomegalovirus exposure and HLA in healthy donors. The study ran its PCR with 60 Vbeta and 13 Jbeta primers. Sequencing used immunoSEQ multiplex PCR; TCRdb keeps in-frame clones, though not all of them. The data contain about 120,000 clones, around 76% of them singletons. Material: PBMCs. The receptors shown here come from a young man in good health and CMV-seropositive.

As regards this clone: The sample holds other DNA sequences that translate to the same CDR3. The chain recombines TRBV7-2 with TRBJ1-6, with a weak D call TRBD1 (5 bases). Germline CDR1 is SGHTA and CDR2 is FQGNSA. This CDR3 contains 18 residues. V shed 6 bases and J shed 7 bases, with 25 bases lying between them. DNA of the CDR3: TGTGCCAGCAGTTCCCGGACGGAGGGGCCTATAATGAATTCACCCCTCCACTTT. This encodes CASSSRTEGPIMNSPLHF.

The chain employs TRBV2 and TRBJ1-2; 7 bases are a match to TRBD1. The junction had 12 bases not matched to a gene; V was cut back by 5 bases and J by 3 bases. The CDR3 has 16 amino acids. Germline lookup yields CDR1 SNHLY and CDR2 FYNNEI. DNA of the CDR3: TGTGCCAGCAGTCAGTTTCGACAGGGCACCGACTATGGCTACACCTTC. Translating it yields CASSQFRQGTDYGYTF.

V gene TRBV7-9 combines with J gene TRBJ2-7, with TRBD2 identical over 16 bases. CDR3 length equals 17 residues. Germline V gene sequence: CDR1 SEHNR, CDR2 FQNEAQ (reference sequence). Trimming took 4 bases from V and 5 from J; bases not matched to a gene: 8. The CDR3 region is CASSSWGLAGGVDEQYF. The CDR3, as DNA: TGTGCCAGCAGCTCTTGGGGACTAGCGGGGGGGGTCGACGAGCAGTACTTC.

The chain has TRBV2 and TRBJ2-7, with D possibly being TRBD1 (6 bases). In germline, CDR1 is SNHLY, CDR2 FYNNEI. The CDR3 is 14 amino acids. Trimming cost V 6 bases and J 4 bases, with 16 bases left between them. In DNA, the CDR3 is TGTGCCAGCAGAAACAGGGACCTCCCGTACGAGCAGTACTTC. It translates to CASRNRDLPYEQYF.

CDR3 bases: TGCGCCAGCAGCCAAGATCTACAGGGTGGGCAGCCCCAGCATTTT. This codes for CASSQDLQGGQPQHF. The chain has TRBV4-1 and TRBJ1-5, with D maybe TRBD1 (6 bases). The CDR3 extends over 15 amino acids. The V gene lost 0 bases and the J gene lost 7 bases, with 13 bases spanning the gap. Germline V CDR1 and CDR2: MGHRA, YSYEKL.

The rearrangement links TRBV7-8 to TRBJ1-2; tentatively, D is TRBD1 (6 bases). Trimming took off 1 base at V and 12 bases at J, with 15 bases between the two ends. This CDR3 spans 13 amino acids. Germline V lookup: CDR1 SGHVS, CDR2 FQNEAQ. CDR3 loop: CASSLGGRERNTF. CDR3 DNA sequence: TGTGCCAGCAGCTTAGGGGGGCGAGAAAGGAACACCTTC.

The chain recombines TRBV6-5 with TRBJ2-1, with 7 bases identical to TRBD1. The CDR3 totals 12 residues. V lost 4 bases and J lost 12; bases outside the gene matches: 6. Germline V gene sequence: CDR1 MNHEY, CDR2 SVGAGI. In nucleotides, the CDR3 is TGTGCCAGCAGTTCCGATGGACAGGCGCAGTTCTTC. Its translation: CASSSDGQAQFF.

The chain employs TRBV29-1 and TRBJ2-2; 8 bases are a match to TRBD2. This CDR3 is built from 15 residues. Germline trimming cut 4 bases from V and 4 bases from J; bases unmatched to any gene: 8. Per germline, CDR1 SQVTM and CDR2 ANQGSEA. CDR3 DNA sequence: TGCAGCGTTGGGACCGGGGGGGCTGCCACCGGGGAGCTGTTTTTT. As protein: CSVGTGGAATGELFF.

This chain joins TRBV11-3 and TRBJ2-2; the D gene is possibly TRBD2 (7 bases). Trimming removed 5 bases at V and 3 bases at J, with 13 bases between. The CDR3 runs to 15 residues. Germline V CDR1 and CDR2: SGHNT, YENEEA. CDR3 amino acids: CASSGRGPDTGELFF. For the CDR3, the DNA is TGTGCCAGCAGCGGGCGGGGGCCAGACACCGGGGAGCTGTTTTTT.

CDR3 sequence: CASSPGGKFYGYTF. Here the CDR3 DNA reads TGTGCCAGCAGTCCAGGGGGCAAATTCTATGGCTACACCTTC. The chain employs TRBV7-9 and TRBJ1-2; TRBD1 matches at 8 bases. Trimming removed 6 bases from V and 4 bases from J; junction bases left unmatched: 7. The CDR3 totals 14 residues. CDR1 and CDR2 from the germline V gene are SEHNR and FQNEAQ (reference sequence).

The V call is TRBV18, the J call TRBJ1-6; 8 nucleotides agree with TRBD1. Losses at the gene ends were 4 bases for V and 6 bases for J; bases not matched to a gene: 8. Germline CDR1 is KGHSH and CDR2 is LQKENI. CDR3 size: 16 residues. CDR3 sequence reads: CASSLNRDRSNSPLHF. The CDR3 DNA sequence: TGTGCCAGCTCACTGAACAGGGACAGGAGTAATTCACCCCTCCACTTT. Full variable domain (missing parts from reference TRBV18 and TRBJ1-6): NAGVMQNPRHLVRRRGQEARLRCSPMKGHSHVYWYRQLPEEGLKFMVYLQKENIIDESGMPKERFSAEFPKEGPSILRIQQVVRGDSAAYFCASSLNRDRSNSPLHFGNGTRLTVT.

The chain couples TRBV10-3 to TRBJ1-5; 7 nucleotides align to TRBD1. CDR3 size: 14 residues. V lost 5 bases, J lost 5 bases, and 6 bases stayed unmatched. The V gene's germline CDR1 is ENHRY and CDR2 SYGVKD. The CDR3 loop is CAISLTGRDQPQHF. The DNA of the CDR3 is TGTGCCATCAGTTTGACAGGGCGGGATCAGCCCCAGCATTTT.

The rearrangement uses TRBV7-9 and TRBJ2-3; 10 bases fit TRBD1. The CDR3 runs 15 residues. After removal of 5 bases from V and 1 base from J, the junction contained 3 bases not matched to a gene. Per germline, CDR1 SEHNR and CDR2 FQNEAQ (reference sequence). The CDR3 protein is CASSPGTGGTDTQYF. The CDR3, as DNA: TGTGCCAGCAGCCCCGGGACAGGGGGCACAGATACGCAGTATTTT. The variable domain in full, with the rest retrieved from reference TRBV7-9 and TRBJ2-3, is DTGVSQNPRHKITKRGQNVTFRCDPISEHNRLYWYRQTLGQGPEFLTYFQNEAQLEKSRLLSDRFSAERPKGSFSTLEIQRTEQGDSAMYLCASSPGTGGTDTQYFGPGTRLTVL.

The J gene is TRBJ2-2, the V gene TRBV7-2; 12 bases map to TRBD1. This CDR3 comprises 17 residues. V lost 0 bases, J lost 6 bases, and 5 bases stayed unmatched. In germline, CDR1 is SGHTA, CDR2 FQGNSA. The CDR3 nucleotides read TGTGCCAGCAGCTTAGCGGGACAGGGGGCGTTTGCCGGGGAGCTGTTTTTT. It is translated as CASSLAGQGAFAGELFF. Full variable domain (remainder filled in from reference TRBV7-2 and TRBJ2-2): GAGVSQSPSNKVTEKGKDVELRCDPISGHTALYWYRQSLGQGLEFLIYFQGNSAPDKSGLPSDRFSAERTGGSVSTLTIQRTQQEDSAVYLCASSLAGQGAFAGELFFGEGSRLTVL.

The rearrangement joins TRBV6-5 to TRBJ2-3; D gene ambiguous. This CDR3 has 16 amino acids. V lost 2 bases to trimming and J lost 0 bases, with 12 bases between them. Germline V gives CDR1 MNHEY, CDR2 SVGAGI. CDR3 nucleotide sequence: TGTGCCAGCAGTTACGGCCGTACCCCTAGCACAGATACGCAGTATTTT. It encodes CASSYGRTPSTDTQYF.

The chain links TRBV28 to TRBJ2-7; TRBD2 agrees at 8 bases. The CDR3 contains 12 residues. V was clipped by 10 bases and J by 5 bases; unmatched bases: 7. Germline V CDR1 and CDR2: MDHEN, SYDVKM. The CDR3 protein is CATAGGPHEQYF. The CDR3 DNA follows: TGTGCCACCGCGGGGGGCCCCCACGAGCAGTACTTC.

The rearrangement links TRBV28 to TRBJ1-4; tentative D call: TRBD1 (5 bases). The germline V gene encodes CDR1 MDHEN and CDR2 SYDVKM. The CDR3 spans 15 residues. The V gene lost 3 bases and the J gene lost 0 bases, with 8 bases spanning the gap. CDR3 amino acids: CASSFAGPTNEKLFF. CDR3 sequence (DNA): TGTGCCAGCAGTTTTGCAGGGCCAACTAATGAAAAACTGTTTTTT.

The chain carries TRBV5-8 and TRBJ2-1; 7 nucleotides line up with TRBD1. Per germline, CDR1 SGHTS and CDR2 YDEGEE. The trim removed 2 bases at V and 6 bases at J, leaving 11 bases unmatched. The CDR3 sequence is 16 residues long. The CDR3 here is CASSFRGRDSSNEQFF. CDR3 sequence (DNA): TGTGCCAGCAGCTTCAGAGGCCGGGACAGCTCCAATGAGCAGTTCTTC.

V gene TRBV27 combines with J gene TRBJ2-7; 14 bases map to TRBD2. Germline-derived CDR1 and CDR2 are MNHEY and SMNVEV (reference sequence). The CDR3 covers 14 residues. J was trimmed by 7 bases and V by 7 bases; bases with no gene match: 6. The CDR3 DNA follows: TGTGCCAGCACCCGGACTAGCGGGGGGCGGGAGCAGTACTTC. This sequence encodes CASTRTSGGREQYF.

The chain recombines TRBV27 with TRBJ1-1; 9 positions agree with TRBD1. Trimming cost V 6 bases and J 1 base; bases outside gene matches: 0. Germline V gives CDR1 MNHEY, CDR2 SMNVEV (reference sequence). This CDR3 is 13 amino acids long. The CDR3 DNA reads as TGTGCCAGCAGGGGACAGGGGAACACTGAAGCTTTCTTT. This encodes CASRGQGNTEAFF.

Here the CDR3 DNA reads TGTGCCAGCAGTTATACCGACGGGTCCTACGAGCAGTACTTC. It is translated as CASSYTDGSYEQYF. This rearrangement joins TRBV6-6 to TRBJ2-7; D is unclear. V was shortened by 3 bases and J by 1 base, with 10 bases between the two germline ends. CDR3 length equals 14 residues. Germline V CDR1 and CDR2: MNHNY, SVGAGI (reference sequence).

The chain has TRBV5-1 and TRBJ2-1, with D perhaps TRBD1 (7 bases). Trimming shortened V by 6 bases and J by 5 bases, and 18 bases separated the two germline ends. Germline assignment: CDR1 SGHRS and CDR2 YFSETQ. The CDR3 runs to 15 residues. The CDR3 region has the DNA TGCGCCAGCAATACGGGGGACAGCGTAAACAATGAGCAGTTCTTC. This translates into CASNTGDSVNNEQFF.

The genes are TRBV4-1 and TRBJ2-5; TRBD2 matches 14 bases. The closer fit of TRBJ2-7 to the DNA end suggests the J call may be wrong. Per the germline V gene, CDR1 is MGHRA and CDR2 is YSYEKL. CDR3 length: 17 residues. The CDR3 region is CASSHGTSGGLSYEQYF. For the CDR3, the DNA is TGCGCCAGCAGCCACGGGACTAGCGGGGGACTCTCCTACGAGCAGTACTTC.

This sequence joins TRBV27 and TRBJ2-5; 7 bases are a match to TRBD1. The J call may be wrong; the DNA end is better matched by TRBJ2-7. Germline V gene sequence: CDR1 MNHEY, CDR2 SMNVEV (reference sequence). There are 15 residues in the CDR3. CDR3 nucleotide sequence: TGTGCCAGCAGTACTGCCTGGACAGGTATCTACGAGCAGTACTTC. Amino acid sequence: CASSTAWTGIYEQYF.